Listed here are 3 T cell receptor beta chains from one sample, sequenced in a study of OX40 agonist ivuxolimab in advanced cancers. Profiling relied on immunoSEQ multiplex PCR, and the TCRdb table lists in-frame clones only, not all of them. The sample records more than 95,000 clones, 75% to 95% being singletons. The sample consisted of CD4+ or CD8+ T cells sorted from blood, taken in a trial of the OX40 agonist ivuxolimab. The receptors come from an adult with an advanced solid tumor such as melanoma, head and neck, liver or kidney cancer.

The chain couples TRBV5-1 to TRBJ2-1; TRBD2 matches at 13 bases. CDR1 is SGHRS and CDR2 is YFSETQ in the germline V gene. There are 15 residues in the CDR3. Germline trimming cut 5 bases from V and 5 bases from J; bases unmatched to any gene: 4. CDR3 nucleotides: TGCGCCAGCAGGACGGGACTAGCGGGAAACAATGAGCAGTTCTTC. Amino acids: CASRTGLAGNNEQFF.

V is TRBV7-9 and J is TRBJ2-3; tentatively, D is TRBD1 (8 bases). Per germline, CDR1 SEHNR and CDR2 FQNEAQ (reference sequence). Deletions cut 4 bases from V and 4 bases from J, with 12 bases between. The CDR3 has 14 residues. CDR3 sequence reads: CASSWTGRADTQYF. The DNA of the CDR3 is TGTGCCAGCAGCTGGACAGGGAGGGCAGATACGCAGTATTTT. Full variable domain (remainder filled in from reference TRBV7-9 and TRBJ2-3): DTGVSQNPRHKITKRGQNVTFRCDPISEHNRLYWYRQTLGQGPEFLTYFQNEAQLEKSRLLSDRFSAERPKGSFSTLEIQRTEQGDSAMYLCASSWTGRADTQYFGPGTRLTVL.

The chain recombines TRBV5-5 with TRBJ2-3; no clear D gene. The germline V gene encodes CDR1 SGHKS and CDR2 YYEKEE (reference sequence). The CDR3 consists of 17 residues. Trimming stripped 2 bases from V and 6 bases from J, with 22 bases between. The CDR3 coding sequence is TGTGCCAGCAGCTTCTTCGCTCTCGGCCTATCCCCGGATACGCAGTATTTT. Translated, it gives CASSFFALGLSPDTQYF.